This TCR beta chain appears in the sequencing data of a study of T cell repertoires in cytomegalovirus infection. Study at large: Public TCR beta signatures indicated both CMV infection and matching HLA type.

Trimming took off 3 bases at V and 2 bases at J, with 12 bases between the two ends. Germline V gene sequence: CDR1 SGHVS, CDR2 FQNEAQ. The CDR3 is 15 amino acids. Whole-study findings and limits: Cumulative public TCR beta family frequency identified carriers of CMV plus the relevant HLA.

This clonotype was counted a few times. Antigen specificity is unknown. TCRdb ran MiXCR on the reads and lists one entry per CDR3 protein. The data show about 890,000 distinct CDR3 sequences, around 29% seen once. This receptor was taken from a human donor in good health (CMV status not recorded). Some clones in this sample may be carry-over from other donors' samples. The chain couples TRBV7-8 to TRBJ2-3; D may be TRBD1 (6 bases). The source material was cultured CD8+ T cells from PBMCs, sampled from culture after CMV antigen stimulation. CDR3 sequence: CASSFLGANTDTQYF. CDR3 nucleotide sequence: TGTGCCAGCAGCTTTTTGGGGGCGAACACAGATACGCAGTATTTT. The whole variable domain, filled in from reference TRBV7-8 and TRBJ2-3, reads GAGVSQSPRYKVAKRGQDVALRCDPISGHVSLFWYQQALGQGPEFLTYFQNEAQLDKSGLPSDRFFAERPEGSVSTLKIQRTQQEDSAVYLCASSFLGANTDTQYFGPGTRLTVL.